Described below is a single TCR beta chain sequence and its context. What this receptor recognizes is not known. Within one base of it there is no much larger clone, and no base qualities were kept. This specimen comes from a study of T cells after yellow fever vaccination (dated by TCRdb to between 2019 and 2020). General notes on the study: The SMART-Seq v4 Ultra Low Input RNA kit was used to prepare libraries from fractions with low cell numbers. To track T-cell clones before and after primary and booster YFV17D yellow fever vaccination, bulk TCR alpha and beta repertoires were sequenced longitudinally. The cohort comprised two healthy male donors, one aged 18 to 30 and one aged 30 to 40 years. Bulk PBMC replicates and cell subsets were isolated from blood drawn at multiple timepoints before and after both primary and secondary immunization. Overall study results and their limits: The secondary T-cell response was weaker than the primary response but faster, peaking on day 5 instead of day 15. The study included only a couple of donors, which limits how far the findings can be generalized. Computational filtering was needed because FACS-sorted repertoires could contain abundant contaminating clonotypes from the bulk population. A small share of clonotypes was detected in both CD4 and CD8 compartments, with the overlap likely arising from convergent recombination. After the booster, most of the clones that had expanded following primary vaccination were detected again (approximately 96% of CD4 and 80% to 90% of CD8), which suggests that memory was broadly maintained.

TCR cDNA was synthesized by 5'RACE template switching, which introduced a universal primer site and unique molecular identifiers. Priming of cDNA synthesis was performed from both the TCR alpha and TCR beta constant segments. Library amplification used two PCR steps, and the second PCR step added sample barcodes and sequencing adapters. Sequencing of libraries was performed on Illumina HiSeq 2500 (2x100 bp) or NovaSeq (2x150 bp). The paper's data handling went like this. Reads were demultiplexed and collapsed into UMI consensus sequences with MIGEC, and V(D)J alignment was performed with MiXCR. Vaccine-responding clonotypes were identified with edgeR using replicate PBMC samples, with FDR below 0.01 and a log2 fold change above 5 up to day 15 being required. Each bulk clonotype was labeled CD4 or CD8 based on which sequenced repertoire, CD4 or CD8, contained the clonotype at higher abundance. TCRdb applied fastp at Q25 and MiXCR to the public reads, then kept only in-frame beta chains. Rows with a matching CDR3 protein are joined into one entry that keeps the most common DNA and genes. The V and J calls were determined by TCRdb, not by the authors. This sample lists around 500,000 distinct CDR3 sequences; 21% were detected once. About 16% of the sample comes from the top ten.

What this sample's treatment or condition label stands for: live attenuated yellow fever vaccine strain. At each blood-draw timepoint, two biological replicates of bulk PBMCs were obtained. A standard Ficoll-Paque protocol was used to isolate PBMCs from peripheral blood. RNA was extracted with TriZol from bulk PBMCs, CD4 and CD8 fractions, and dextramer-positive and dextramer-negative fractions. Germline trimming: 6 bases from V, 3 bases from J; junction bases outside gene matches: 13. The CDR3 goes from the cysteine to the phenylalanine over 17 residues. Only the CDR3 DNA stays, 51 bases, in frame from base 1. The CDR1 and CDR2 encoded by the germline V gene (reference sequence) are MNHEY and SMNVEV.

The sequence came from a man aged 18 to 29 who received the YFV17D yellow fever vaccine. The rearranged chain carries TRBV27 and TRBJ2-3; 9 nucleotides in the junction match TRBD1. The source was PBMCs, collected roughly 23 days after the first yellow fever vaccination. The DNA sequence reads TGTGCCAGCAGACTAAAATACGGACAGGGGTATACAGATACGCAGTATTTT. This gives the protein CASRLKYGQGYTDTQYF.